This T cell receptor (beta chain) is from a study of tumor-infiltrating lymphocytes in oesophageal squamous cell carcinoma. In its sample, this clonotype was seen many times. Via MiXCR, TCRdb re-called the PCR reads, giving one row per CDR3 protein. The data show approximately 21,000 distinct CDR3 sequences, with under 40% seen just once and roughly 37% held by the top ten. The germline CDR1 and CDR2 sequences are MNHEY and SMNVEV (reference sequence). This CDR3 has 19 residues. The ends lost 0 bases at V and 0 bases at J; junction bases unmatched: 8. This sequence was found in a male donor with esophageal squamous cell carcinoma. Source material: esophageal tumor tissue. V usage is TRBV27 and J usage is TRBJ2-6, with TRBD2 matching over 7 bases. CDR3 sequence (DNA): TGTGCCAGCAGTTTATCGGGGCCAGGCGGGAGCTCTGGGGCCAACGTCCTGACTTTC. Translating gives CASSLSGPGGSSGANVLTF.